The rows below give T cell receptor beta chains drawn from one sample of a study of Graves' ophthalmopathy and Graves' hyperthyroidism. MiXCR was run by TCRdb on the multiplex PCR reads, yielding one entry per CDR3 protein. The table records 600,000 to 950,000 distinct CDR3 sequences, roughly two fifths of them present only once. Sequenced sample: peripheral blood. Source of these receptors: an adult man with Graves' ophthalmopathy. CDR3s include the opening cysteine and the closing phenylalanine or tryptophan. D genes are given only for firm matches. For some rows the clone size is stated as once, few or many, or as a class when expanded; others skip it.

j_call | d_call | clone_size | v_call | cdr3_aa | cdr3_nt
TRBJ1-2 | TRBD1 | . | TRBV20-1 | CSARDNGQGAGGYTF | TGCAGTGCTAGAGATAACGGACAGGGGGCCGGTGGCTACACCTTC
TRBJ1-6 | TRBD1 | . | TRBV9 | CASRLHNRGLRNSPLHF | TGTGCCAGCAGGCTACACAACAGGGGTTTGAGGAATTCACCCCTCCACTTT
TRBJ2-2 | TRBD2 | few | TRBV7-9 | CASLKLAGGDTGELFF | TGTGCCAGCCTAAAACTAGCGGGGGGAGACACCGGGGAGCTGTTTTTT
TRBJ1-6 | TRBD1 | few | TRBV10-3 | CASSELDRADSPLHF | TGTGCCAGCAGTGAACTGGACAGGGCCGATTCACCCCTCCACTTT
TRBJ2-1 | TRBD1 | . | TRBV24-1 | CATSDDSGTGDGDEQFF | TGTGCCACCAGTGATGATTCCGGGACAGGGGATGGCGATGAGCAGTTCTTC
TRBJ1-2 | TRBD1 | . | TRBV2 | CASSEGGTANYGYTF | TGTGCCAGCAGTGAAGGGGGGACAGCTAACTATGGCTACACCTTC
TRBJ1-6 | . | few | TRBV12-3/TRBV12-4 | CASSQPGTTGSPLHF | TGTGCCAGCAGCCAACCCGGGACTACGGGTTCACCCCTCCACTTT
TRBJ2-2 | . | . | TRBV25-1 | CASRIGTPAGELFF | TGTGCCAGCAGGATAGGGACCCCCGCCGGGGAGCTGTTTTTT
TRBJ2-7 | TRBD2 | many | TRBV24-1 | CATSDSRTGGAYEQYF | TGTGCCACCAGTGATTCTAGGACGGGAGGAGCCTACGAGCAGTACTTC
TRBJ2-7 | . | many | TRBV24-1 | CATIPATESSYEQYF | TGTGCCACCATCCCCGCGACGGAGAGCTCCTACGAGCAGTACTTC
TRBJ1-2 | TRBD1 | . | TRBV25-1 | CASSEPTGGFTYGYTF | TGTGCCAGCAGTGAACCGACAGGGGGCTTTACCTATGGCTACACCTTC
TRBJ1-5 | TRBD1 | many | TRBV19 | CASSDGTGGNQPQHF | TGTGCCAGTAGTGACGGGACAGGAGGCAATCAGCCCCAGCATTTT
TRBJ2-7 | . | . | TRBV7-9 | CASSAQIPGSTQATTFYEQYF | TGTGCCAGCAGCGCACAAATACCGGGATCCACACAAGCAACAACCTTCTACGAGCAGTACTTC
TRBJ1-2 | . | few | TRBV7-9 | CASSLSEGDYGYTF | TGTGCCAGCAGCCTCTCTGAGGGCGACTATGGCTACACCTTC
TRBJ2-7 | . | . | TRBV20-1 | CSARDPQGRRYEQYF | TGCAGTGCTAGAGACCCCCAGGGGAGGCGCTACGAGCAGTACTTC
TRBJ2-5 | TRBD1 | . | TRBV15 | CATSRDGTGDQETQYF | TGTGCCACCAGCAGAGATGGGACAGGGGACCAAGAGACCCAGTACTTC
TRBJ1-1 | . | . | TRBV19 | CASSIVPGEAFF | TGTGCCAGTAGTATAGTCCCGGGTGAAGCTTTCTTT
TRBJ2-7 | TRBD1 | . | TRBV15 | CPSSRGYEQYF | TGTCCCAGCAGCAGGGGGTACGAGCAGTACTTC
TRBJ2-5 | . | few | TRBV20-1 | CSASRTEKETQYF | TGCAGTGCTTCACGGACGGAAAAAGAGACCCAGTACTTC
TRBJ1-4 | . | . | TRBV2 | CASSETARGKLFF | TGTGCCAGCAGTGAAACTGCCAGGGGAAAACTGTTTTTT
TRBJ1-4 | TRBD1 | . | TRBV2 | CASRTGQGAEKLFF | TGTGCCAGCAGGACCGGACAGGGGGCCGAAAAACTGTTTTTT
TRBJ2-7 | TRBD1 | . | TRBV7-9 | CASSPVPRGRVSYEQYF | TGTGCCAGCAGTCCCGTACCGAGGGGGCGAGTTTCCTACGAGCAGTACTTC
TRBJ1-1 | TRBD1 | . | TRBV10-3 | CASRVGQGTTEAFF | TGTGCCAGCAGAGTAGGACAGGGGACCACTGAAGCTTTCTTT
TRBJ2-2 | . | many | TRBV10-3 | CAISEGSGTTNTGELFF | TGTGCCATCAGTGAGGGATCCGGGACAACGAACACCGGGGAGCTGTTTTTT
TRBJ1-2 | . | . | TRBV2 | CASSEARGAVGYTF | TGTGCCAGCAGTGAAGCCCGGGGGGCGGTTGGCTACACCTTC
TRBJ2-2 | . | many | TRBV29-1 | CSVEEYTGELFF | TGCAGCGTTGAAGAGTACACCGGGGAGCTGTTTTTT
TRBJ1-5 | TRBD1 | . | TRBV10-3 | CAISDSQGTGVETQHF | TGTGCCATCAGTGATTCCCAGGGGACAGGGGTGGAGACCCAGCATTTT
TRBJ1-2 | . | many | TRBV5-6 | CASSTRWGSDGYTF | TGTGCCAGCAGCACCAGGTGGGGCTCCGACGGCTACACCTTC
TRBJ1-6 | TRBD1 | many | TRBV25-1 | CASSSARTGGNSPLHF | TGTGCCAGCTCCTCCGCCCGGACAGGGGGAAATTCACCCCTCCACTTT
TRBJ2-7 | . | many | TRBV7-9 | CASSHGPYEQYF | TGTGCCAGCAGCCACGGGCCCTACGAGCAGTACTTC
TRBJ2-7 | TRBD1 | once | TRBV29-1 | CSGSGQGVVGEQYF | TGCAGCGGATCGGGACAGGGGGTTGTGGGCGAGCAGTACTTC
TRBJ2-7 | . | few | TRBV2 | CASSPNTGGVTYEQYF | TGTGCCAGCAGTCCTAACACAGGGGGGGTCACCTACGAGCAGTACTTC
TRBJ1-1 | . | many | TRBV7-9 | CASSLGGANTEAFF | TGTGCCAGCAGCTTAGGGGGGGCTAACACTGAAGCTTTCTTT
TRBJ2-1 | TRBD2 | . | TRBV29-1 | CSVGTGTRAYNEQFF | TGCAGCGTGGGAACAGGGACTAGGGCCTACAATGAGCAGTTCTTC
TRBJ1-1 | TRBD1 | . | TRBV7-9 | CASSFADRGEAFF | TGTGCCAGCAGCTTCGCCGACAGGGGCGAAGCTTTCTTT
TRBJ2-5 | TRBD2 | . | TRBV4-2 | CASSQGTSGGFGETQYF | TGTGCCAGCAGCCAAGGGACTAGTGGGGGGTTTGGGGAGACCCAGTACTTC